These 6 T cell receptor beta chains originate from one sample sequenced in a study of cytomegalovirus exposure and HLA in healthy donors. In the PCR, 60 Vbeta and 13 Jbeta primers were used. Sequencing used immunoSEQ multiplex PCR; TCRdb keeps in-frame clones, though not all of them. Among some 200,000 clones listed, 65% to 90% were seen once. The sequencing sample was made of PBMCs. The receptors come from a man aged 40-49 years in good health and CMV-seropositive.

The chain has TRBV15 and TRBJ1-1; D remains ambiguous. V was cut by 0 bases and J by 5 bases, with 10 bases left in between. Germline CDR1 LNHNV, CDR2 YYDKDF (reference sequence). The CDR3 totals 14 residues. This chain's CDR3 is CATSRDPSGTEAFF. The DNA of the CDR3 is TGTGCCACCAGCAGAGATCCCAGCGGAACTGAAGCTTTCTTT.

The chain couples TRBV10-3 to TRBJ2-1, with a weak D call TRBD2 (7 bases). The CDR3 runs 15 residues. Germline lookup yields CDR1 ENHRY and CDR2 SYGVKD. V dropped 4 bases and J dropped 6 bases, with 16 bases sitting between them. In nucleotides, the CDR3 is TGTGCCATCAGTGTTGAAGGGGGGGGTAGCAATGAGCAGTTCTTC. Translation: CAISVEGGGSNEQFF.

This clone has a handful of counts. This chain uses TRBV6-5 with TRBJ1-2; TRBD1 agrees at 7 bases. The CDR3 covers 15 residues. Germline V gene data show CDR1 as MNHEY and CDR2 as SVGAGI. J lost 0 bases, V lost 2 bases, and 3 bases had no gene match. The CDR3 region has the DNA TGTGCCAGCAGTTACCGGGACAGACCTAACTATGGCTACACCTTC. Amino acids: CASSYRDRPNYGYTF.

This sequence joins TRBV19 and TRBJ1-1; 7 nucleotides align to TRBD1. This CDR3 has 13 residues. The V gene end was trimmed by 4 bases and the J gene end by 10 bases; junction bases not matched to a gene: 9. Germline values: CDR1 LNHDA, CDR2 SQIVND (reference sequence). The CDR3 nucleotides are TGTGCCAGTAGTACTACTTCCCAGGGGGTAGCTTTCTTT. Encoded protein: CASSTTSQGVAFF.

This chain links TRBV7-2 with TRBJ2-2, with TRBD1 as a possible D gene (6 bases). V was pared by 0 bases and J by 8 bases, with 16 bases between. The CDR3 covers 16 residues. Germline V gene data show CDR1 as SGHTA and CDR2 as FQGNSA. Here the CDR3 DNA reads TGTGCCAGCAGCTTAGCGTCGACCCTGGGGGCGGGGGAGCTGTTTTTT. Translation: CASSLASTLGAGELFF.

J is TRBJ1-2 and V is TRBV7-2; 10 nucleotides line up with TRBD1. The germline gives CDR1 SGHTA, CDR2 FQGNSA. The ends lost 0 bases at V and 6 bases at J; junction bases unmatched: 13. CDR3 size: 18 residues. CDR3 sequence (DNA): TGTGCCAGCAGCTTAGCGTTCTGGGGACAGGGGAGTTCCAATGGCTACACCTTC. It encodes CASSLAFWGQGSSNGYTF.